What follows are 4 T cell receptor beta chains derived from one specimen sequenced in a study of shared clonotypes between healthy human individuals. Measured with immunoSEQ multiplex PCR; TCRdb has only the in-frame clones, and not every one. The repertoire holds more than 2 million clones, with 90% to 96% as singletons. The sequenced material came from naive CD4+ T cells sorted from blood. Subset reported: CD45RA+ positively selected. All receptors come from a man between 18 and 35 years old in good health.

This chain uses TRBV7-9 with TRBJ2-1; 7 bases align to TRBD2. The CDR3 runs to 15 residues. The J segment lost 2 bases and the V segment lost 7 bases, leaving 8 bases of the junction unmatched. The V gene's germline CDR1 is SEHNR and CDR2 FQNEAQ (reference sequence). The chain's CDR3 is CASTSGGRTYNEQFF. Written as DNA, the CDR3 is TGTGCCAGCACCTCGGGAGGCCGGACCTACAATGAGCAGTTCTTC.

V is TRBV18 and J is TRBJ1-5; 9 bases map to TRBD1. The CDR3 loop spans 15 amino acids. Germline CDR1 KGHSH, CDR2 LQKENI. V was clipped by 6 bases and J by 3 bases; unmatched bases: 6. The CDR3 protein is CASSLGQGTNQPQHF. CDR3 DNA sequence: TGTGCCAGCTCCCTCGGACAGGGGACCAATCAGCCCCAGCATTTT.

In DNA form, the CDR3 reads TGTGCCAGCAGTTTATCCAGACTAGCGGGAATCAATGAGCAGTTCTTC. It encodes CASSLSRLAGINEQFF. This chain links TRBV27 with TRBJ2-1; 11 bases match TRBD2. Germline V gene sequence: CDR1 MNHEY, CDR2 SMNVEV (reference sequence). The length of the CDR3 is 16 residues. Germline trimming cut 0 bases from V and 6 bases from J; bases unmatched to any gene: 4.

The V call is TRBV5-1, the J call TRBJ2-4; TRBD1 agrees at 8 bases. The CDR3 is 13 residues long. CDR1 is SGHRS, CDR2 YFSETQ, per germline. With V trimmed by 4 bases and J by 8 bases, 5 bases remained unmatched. The CDR3 bases are TGCGCCAGCAGCGCGACAGGGGAGGACATTCAGTACTTC. This translates into CASSATGEDIQYF.